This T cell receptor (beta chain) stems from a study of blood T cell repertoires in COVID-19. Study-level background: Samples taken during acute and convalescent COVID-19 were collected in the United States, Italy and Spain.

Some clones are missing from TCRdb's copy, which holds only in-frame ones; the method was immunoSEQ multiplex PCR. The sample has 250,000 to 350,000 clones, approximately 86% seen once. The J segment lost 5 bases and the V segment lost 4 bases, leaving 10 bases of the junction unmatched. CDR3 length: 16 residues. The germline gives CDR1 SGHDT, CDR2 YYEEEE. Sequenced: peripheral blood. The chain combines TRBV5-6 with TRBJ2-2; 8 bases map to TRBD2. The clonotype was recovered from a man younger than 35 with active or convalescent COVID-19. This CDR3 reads CASSLGGGTLTGELFF. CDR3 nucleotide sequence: TGTGCCAGCAGCCTGGGCGGGGGGACTCTGACCGGGGAGCTGTTTTTT.